Listed here are 30 T cell receptor beta chains from one sample, sequenced in a study of blood T cell repertoires in COVID-19. Profiling relied on immunoSEQ multiplex PCR, and the TCRdb table lists in-frame clones only, not all of them. Here the sample spans 95,000 to 150,000 clones, 65% to 85% being singletons. Sequenced input: peripheral blood. The receptors come from an older woman with acute or convalescent COVID-19.

This chain uses TRBV6-5 with TRBJ2-5; D is possibly TRBD1 (6 bases). This CDR3 spans 14 amino acids. The V end was cut by 4 bases, the J end by 7 bases, with 16 bases between. Germline V gives CDR1 MNHEY, CDR2 SVGAGI. Here the CDR3 reads CASSSQQGAVTQYF. DNA for the CDR3: TGTGCCAGCAGTTCGCAACAGGGAGCGGTGACCCAGTACTTC.

This rearrangement joins TRBV4-1 to TRBJ2-1; 10 nucleotides align to TRBD2. CDR1 is MGHRA and CDR2 is YSYEKL in the germline V gene. Germline trimming cut 4 bases from V and 9 bases from J; bases unmatched to any gene: 12. The CDR3 extends over 16 amino acids. CDR3 region: CASSLRLSGGAGEQFF. The CDR3 nucleotides read TGCGCCAGCAGCCTGAGACTAAGCGGGGGGGCCGGTGAGCAGTTCTTC.

V usage is TRBV6-5 and J usage is TRBJ2-1; 9 positions agree with TRBD1. The V gene end was trimmed by 7 bases and the J gene end by 2 bases; junction bases not matched to a gene: 6. The CDR3 extends over 15 amino acids. Germline values: CDR1 MNHEY, CDR2 SVGAGI. CDR3 DNA sequence: TGTGCCAGCAATGGGAGACAGGGGGCCTACAATGAGCAGTTCTTC. Its translation is CASNGRQGAYNEQFF.

V and J are TRBV19 and TRBJ1-3; D call uncertain. There are 15 residues in the CDR3. Germline CDR1 LNHDA, CDR2 SQIVND (reference sequence). Trimming removed 6 bases at V and 0 bases at J, with 12 bases between. This CDR3 reads CASRLTVVSGNTIYF. The DNA for the CDR3 is TGTGCCAGTAGATTAACAGTGGTCTCTGGAAACACCATATATTTT.

The rearrangement uses TRBV6-2 or TRBV6-3 and TRBJ2-5; 10 nucleotides agree with TRBD1. The V gene end was trimmed by 3 bases and the J gene end by 3 bases; junction bases not matched to a gene: 10. The CDR3 is 17 residues long. The germline CDR1 and CDR2 sequences are MNHEY and SVGEGT. The CDR3, as DNA: TGTGCCAGCAGTTATGGGACAGGGGAAGGGGGCAAAGAGACCCAGTACTTC. It translates to CASSYGTGEGGKETQYF.

This clone was detected a few times. The chain combines TRBV30 with TRBJ1-6, with TRBD1 matching 7 bases. The CDR3 runs to 11 residues. Germline CDR1 and CDR2: GTSNPN and SVGIG (reference sequence). V was clipped by 5 bases and J by 12 bases; unmatched bases: 4. CDR3 sequence reads: CAWEAGGPLHF. CDR3 nucleotides: TGTGCCTGGGAAGCAGGGGGACCCCTCCACTTT.

The CDR3 DNA reads TGTGCCAGCGCCCGGGGCGGGAGGAACACCGGGGAGCTGTTTTTT. It specifies CASARGGRNTGELFF. The V gene is TRBV11-3, the J gene TRBJ2-2; TRBD2 agrees at 7 bases. Germline V lookup: CDR1 SGHNT, CDR2 YENEEA. The V and J ends lost 8 bases and 1 base, in that order; junction bases with no gene match: 7. The CDR3 length is 15 residues.

There are a few counts of this clone. CDR3 coding DNA: TGCGCCAGCAGCCAAGTATTTAGAGGGAGCCCTGGGGCCAACGTCCTGACTTTC. Protein: CASSQVFRGSPGANVLTF. The J gene is TRBJ2-6, the V gene TRBV4-3; a weak D match, TRBD2 (5 bases). The CDR3 has 18 amino acids. Germline V gene sequence: CDR1 LGHNA, CDR2 YSLEER. Trimming cost V 1 base and J 2 bases, with 15 bases left between them.

The chain uses TRBV11-3 and TRBJ1-2; D might be TRBD1 (5 bases). V was cut by 1 base and J by 4 bases, with 19 bases left in between. CDR3 length: 17 amino acids. The germline V gene has CDR1 SGHNT and CDR2 YENEEA. This CDR3 is CASSLATAGKYLYGYTF. The CDR3 DNA follows: TGTGCCAGCAGCTTAGCCACCGCAGGGAAGTATCTCTATGGCTACACCTTC. The full variable domain, with the rest looked up from reference TRBV11-3 and TRBJ1-2, is EAGVVQSPRYKIIEKKQPVAFWCNPISGHNTLYWYLQNLGQGPELLIRYENEEAVDDSQLPKDRFSAERLKGVDSTLKIQPAELGDSAVYLCASSLATAGKYLYGYTFGSGTRLTVV.

V is TRBV9 and J is TRBJ1-2; D is unclear. The CDR3 sequence is 14 residues long. Germline loops: CDR1 SGDLS, CDR2 YYNGEE. Trimming left V 3 bases short and J 3 bases short, with 12 bases between. The CDR3 DNA is TGTGCCAGCAGCGAGTTTGGGAGTGACTATGGCTACACCTTC. Residues: CASSEFGSDYGYTF. Using reference TRBV9 and TRBJ1-2 for the parts outside the CDR3, the full variable domain is DSGVTQTPKHLITATGQRVTLRCSPRSGDLSVYWYQQSLDQGLQFLIQYYNGEERAKGNILERFSAQQFPDLHSELNLSSLELGDSALYFCASSEFGSDYGYTFGSGTRLTVV.

The gene calls are TRBV10-1 and TRBJ2-1; TRBD2 aligns across 13 bases. Trimming took 6 bases from V and 5 from J; bases not matched to a gene: 4. The CDR3 totals 15 residues. Germline V gene lookup returns CDR1 WNHNN and CDR2 SYGVQD (reference sequence). The CDR3 spells CASRPGTSGDNEQFF. CDR3 in DNA: TGCGCCAGCAGGCCCGGGACTAGCGGGGACAATGAGCAGTTCTTC.

The chain recombines TRBV5-1 with TRBJ2-3; TRBD1 aligns across 7 bases. Trimming at V came to 0 bases and at J to 2 bases, leaving 3 bases not matched to a gene. This CDR3 has 15 amino acids. From germline, CDR1 is SGHRS and CDR2 YFSETQ. The CDR3 region is CASSLGTGPTDTQYF. The CDR3 DNA is TGCGCCAGCAGCTTGGGGACAGGACCCACAGATACGCAGTATTTT.

The gene calls are TRBV9 and TRBJ2-3; D is perhaps TRBD2 (5 bases). This CDR3 is built from 14 residues. V lost 4 bases, J lost 1 base, and 10 bases lay in between. Germline V gives CDR1 SGDLS, CDR2 YYNGEE. The CDR3 spells CASSPERGTDTQYF. In DNA, the CDR3 is TGTGCCAGCAGCCCCGAGAGGGGCACAGATACGCAGTATTTT.

This rearrangement joins TRBV9 to TRBJ2-5, with 11 nucleotides matching TRBD2. This CDR3 has 17 residues. J was trimmed by 1 base and V by 0 bases; bases with no gene match: 5. In germline, CDR1 is SGDLS, CDR2 YYNGEE. The CDR3 DNA reads TGTGCCAGCAGCGTAGCGGCTAGCGGGGGGTCCCAAGAGACCCAGTACTTC. It encodes CASSVAASGGSQETQYF.

The chain recombines TRBV18 with TRBJ1-4; D possibly corresponds to TRBD1 (5 bases). The CDR3 is 14 residues long. Germline V gives CDR1 KGHSH, CDR2 LQKENI. V lost 6 bases, J lost 4 bases, and 12 bases lay in between. The chain's CDR3 is CASSPTDLNEKLFF. CDR3 nucleotides: TGTGCCAGCTCTCCGACAGACCTTAATGAAAAACTGTTTTTT.

This clone was detected a few times. The V call is TRBV7-8, the J call TRBJ2-1, with D possibly TRBD2 on 5 matching bases. The germline V and J ends were trimmed by 5 bases and 0 bases, with 11 bases remaining between them. Germline CDR1 is SGHVS and CDR2 is FQNEAQ. The CDR3 contains 15 residues. The CDR3, as DNA: TGTGCCAGCAGCGCCCCCGAGGGCTCCTACAATGAGCAGTTCTTC. Its protein product is CASSAPEGSYNEQFF.

The genes are TRBV9 and TRBJ2-2, with a possible D match to TRBD2 (5 bases). The CDR3 runs to 16 residues. Germline CDR1 and CDR2: SGDLS and YYNGEE. Between the trimmed V and J ends, which lost 0 bases and 3 bases, there was a span of 12 bases. CDR3 nucleotides: TGTGCCAGCAGCGTAGAATCCCCACTAGACACCGGGGAGCTGTTTTTT. This encodes CASSVESPLDTGELFF.

The gene calls are TRBV7-9 and TRBJ1-1, with D perhaps TRBD1 (6 bases). V lost 7 bases to trimming and J lost 6 bases, with 24 bases between them. The CDR3 is 16 amino acids. CDR1 SEHNR and CDR2 FQNEAQ come from the germline V gene (reference sequence). The CDR3 protein is CASIPNPGTLNAEAFF. CDR3 coding DNA: TGTGCCAGCATCCCGAATCCCGGGACACTAAACGCTGAAGCTTTCTTT.

The chain has TRBV7-8 and TRBJ1-1, with 8 bases aligning to TRBD1. With 5 bases clipped from V and 0 bases from J, the junction kept 11 bases outside the gene matches. Germline V gene sequence: CDR1 SGHVS, CDR2 FQNEAQ. The CDR3 consists of 17 residues. In nucleotides, the CDR3 is TGTGCCAGCAGCCCACTGGGGTGGACAGGGATGAACACTGAAGCTTTCTTT. It yields the protein CASSPLGWTGMNTEAFF.

The V gene is TRBV24-1, the J gene TRBJ1-2, with D possibly matching TRBD1 (5 bases). The CDR3 is 15 residues long. The germline gives CDR1 KGHDR, CDR2 SFDVKD. The V and J ends lost 3 bases and 3 bases respectively, with 13 bases between them. In DNA form, the CDR3 reads TGTGCCACCAGTGATCCCCCCGGAGGGGACTATGGCTACACCTTC. This translates into CATSDPPGGDYGYTF.

The V gene is TRBV19, the J gene TRBJ1-5; D is possibly TRBD1 (5 bases). V lost 2 bases and J lost 6, with 14 bases in between. In germline, CDR1 is LNHDA, CDR2 SQIVND (reference sequence). The length of the CDR3 is 15 residues. This CDR3 reads CASSIQGARGQPQHF. CDR3 bases: TGTGCCAGTAGTATACAAGGGGCGCGCGGTCAGCCCCAGCATTTT.

The chain is built from TRBV7-3 and TRBJ2-3; 7 positions agree with TRBD2. Per germline, CDR1 SGHTA and CDR2 FQGTGA. The ends lost 2 bases at V and 1 base at J; junction bases unmatched: 3. The CDR3 is made up of 15 amino acids. Here the CDR3 reads CASSLERGGTDTQYF. DNA for the CDR3: TGTGCCAGCAGCTTAGAACGGGGGGGCACAGATACGCAGTATTTT.

The V and J genes are TRBV3-1 (or the pseudogene TRBV3-2) and TRBJ1-6; D call uncertain. CDR3 length equals 13 residues. V gave up 0 bases and J gave up 13 bases, with 10 bases separating them. Germline V lookup: CDR1 LGHDT, CDR2 YNNKEL (reference sequence). The CDR3 reads CASSQDVPSPLHF. In nucleotides, the CDR3 is TGTGCCAGCAGCCAAGATGTCCCCTCGCCCCTCCACTTT.

The V and J genes are TRBV18 and TRBJ2-7; 7 bases agree with TRBD1. After removal of 4 bases from V and 4 bases from J, the junction contained 4 bases not matched to a gene. The CDR3 is made up of 13 amino acids. CDR1 is KGHSH, CDR2 LQKENI, per germline. CDR3 sequence reads: CASSRGTVYEQYF. The CDR3 DNA follows: TGTGCCAGCTCACGAGGGACAGTGTACGAGCAGTACTTC. Full variable domain (missing parts from reference TRBV18 and TRBJ2-7): NAGVMQNPRHLVRRRGQEARLRCSPMKGHSHVYWYRQLPEEGLKFMVYLQKENIIDESGMPKERFSAEFPKEGPSILRIQQVVRGDSAAYFCASSRGTVYEQYFGPGTRLTVT.

This chain links TRBV19 with TRBJ1-5; 8 bases are shared with TRBD1. Germline CDR1 reads LNHDA; CDR2 reads SQIVND (reference sequence). Unmatched junction bases numbered 10, after V lost 6 bases and J lost 9 bases. The CDR3 runs 14 residues. As DNA, the CDR3 is TGTGCCAGTAGGGGACAGGCGTTGGGTATGCCCCAGCATTTT. Translating it yields CASRGQALGMPQHF.

V and J are TRBV7-9 and TRBJ1-2, with D perhaps TRBD1 (6 bases). The CDR3 is 12 amino acids. Germline assignment: CDR1 SEHNR and CDR2 FQNEAQ (reference sequence). Trimming took 1 base from V and 8 from J, leaving 8 bases between them. CDR3 bases: TGTGCCAGCAGCTTAGACAGGGTCGGCTACACCTTC. This encodes CASSLDRVGYTF.

The chain couples TRBV6-2 or TRBV6-3 to TRBJ2-5; 11 bases align to TRBD2. V was pared by 2 bases and J by 4 bases, with 9 bases of the junction left unmatched. CDR3 size: 17 residues. Germline values: CDR1 MNHEY, CDR2 SVGEGT. This CDR3 reads CASSYGKTSGGRETQYF. In DNA, the CDR3 is TGTGCCAGCAGTTACGGGAAAACTAGCGGGGGACGAGAGACCCAGTACTTC.

This chain joins TRBV25-1 and TRBJ1-2; D perhaps matches TRBD1 (6 bases). Germline assignment: CDR1 MGHDK and CDR2 SYGVNS. Between the trimmed V and J ends, which lost 6 bases and 8 bases, there was a span of 13 bases. This CDR3 has 12 residues. CDR3 loop: CASRQGRGGYTF. The DNA for the CDR3 is TGTGCCAGCAGACAGGGAAGGGGGGGCTACACCTTC.

This chain joins TRBV6-1 and TRBJ1-2, with unresolved D. Trimming took 0 bases from V and 5 from J, leaving 16 bases between them. Per the germline V gene, CDR1 is MNHNS and CDR2 is SASEGT. The CDR3 is 16 amino acids. In DNA, the CDR3 is TGTGCCAGCAGTGAAGCCGTGGGCAGGTCTATTTATGGCTACACCTTC. This translates into CASSEAVGRSIYGYTF.

This chain uses TRBV27 with TRBJ1-1; D gene uncertain. The germline gives CDR1 MNHEY, CDR2 SMNVEV (reference sequence). Trimming left V 3 bases short and J 2 bases short, with 10 bases between. CDR3 length: 14 amino acids. The CDR3 loop reads CASSFRTGNTEAFF. The CDR3 DNA follows: TGTGCCAGCAGTTTCCGGACGGGAAACACTGAAGCTTTCTTT.